These T cell receptor beta chains were read from a single sample in a study of blood T cell repertoires in COVID-19. Profiling relied on immunoSEQ multiplex PCR, and the TCRdb table lists in-frame clones only, not all of them. The profile shows 350,000 or so clones, 87% of them singletons. Sequencing input: PBMCs or T cells enriched from blood (not recorded which). The receptors were sampled from a woman under 40 who had recovered from COVID-19. Both conserved end residues are part of each CDR3. D genes are given only for firm matches. Clone size is stated in some rows and not others, as once, few, many or a class when expanded.

d_gene,abundance,j_gene,v_gene,CDR3aa,CDR3nt
NA,NA,TRBJ1-2,TRBV3-1/TRBV3-2,CASSQDQFYGYTF,TGTGCCAGCAGCCAAGATCAGTTCTATGGCTACACCTTC
NA,NA,TRBJ1-1,TRBV7-6,CAIGGGRGTEAFF,TGTGCCATTGGGGGGGGAAGAGGCACTGAAGCTTTCTTT
TRBD2,NA,TRBJ2-2,TRBV6-5,CASKRLAGAGELFF,TGTGCCAGCAAACGTTTAGCGGGGGCCGGGGAGCTGTTTTTT
NA,NA,TRBJ2-7,TRBV5-1,CATSGTNYEQYF,TGCGCCACATCCGGGACAAACTACGAGCAGTACTTC
TRBD2,NA,TRBJ2-5,TRBV7-2,CASSFGTSGGTSETQYF,TGTGCCAGCAGCTTCGGGACTAGCGGGGGGACCTCAGAGACCCAGTACTTC
TRBD1,once,TRBJ1-1,TRBV6-1,CASSEIGGPTEAFF,TGTGCCAGCAGTGAAATAGGGGGCCCCACTGAAGCTTTCTTT
TRBD1,NA,TRBJ1-2,TRBV13,CASSWGQGIYGYTF,TGTGCCAGCAGCTGGGGACAGGGGATCTATGGCTACACCTTC
TRBD1,NA,TRBJ2-1,TRBV10-3,CAISETKGQGGEQFF,TGTGCCATCAGTGAGACGAAGGGACAGGGGGGTGAGCAGTTCTTC
TRBD1,NA,TRBJ1-5,TRBV19,CASIWTGGGQPQHF,TGTGCCAGTATTTGGACAGGGGGAGGTCAGCCCCAGCATTTT
NA,NA,TRBJ2-5,TRBV3-1/TRBV3-2,CASSPSGLETQYF,TGTGCCAGCAGCCCATCGGGACTAGAGACCCAGTACTTC
TRBD1,NA,TRBJ1-1,TRBV7-9,CASSSGQGDTEAFF,TGTGCCAGCAGCTCCGGACAGGGCGACACTGAAGCTTTCTTT
TRBD2,few,TRBJ2-7,TRBV5-4,CASSFSGTPYEQYF,TGTGCCAGCAGCTTCAGCGGGACTCCCTACGAGCAGTACTTC
NA,NA,TRBJ2-1,TRBV6-1,CASSERRSQFF,TGTGCCAGCAGTGAACGCCGGTCCCAGTTCTTC
NA,once,TRBJ2-7,TRBV30,CAWCRGLSVCEQYF,TGTGCCTGGTGTAGGGGATTGTCGGTGTGCGAGCAGTACTTC
NA,NA,TRBJ1-1,TRBV6-2/TRBV6-3,CASSSHRENTEAFF,TGTGCCAGCAGTTCTCACAGGGAGAACACTGAAGCTTTCTTT
TRBD1,NA,TRBJ2-7,TRBV15,CATEQVTGYKQYF,TGTGCCACCGAACAGGTGACAGGGTATAAGCAGTACTTC
NA,NA,TRBJ1-6,TRBV3-1/TRBV3-2,CASSDKGPISYINSPLHF,TGTGCCAGCAGCGACAAAGGTCCCATTTCATACATTAATTCACCCCTCCACTTT
NA,NA,TRBJ1-6,TRBV28,CASSPWGGVESPLHF,TGTGCCAGCAGCCCCTGGGGAGGGGTTGAATCACCCCTCCACTTT
NA,NA,TRBJ1-2,TRBV9,CASSALFGGSGYGYTF,TGTGCCAGCAGCGCGCTATTCGGGGGGTCCGGCTATGGCTACACCTTC
TRBD2,NA,TRBJ2-2,TRBV14,CASSQRLAGGLTGELFF,TGTGCCAGCAGCCAACGACTAGCGGGGGGGCTCACCGGGGAGCTGTTTTTT
NA,NA,TRBJ2-2,TRBV4-2,CASSPRTREINTGELFF,TGTGCCAGCAGCCCACGAACCAGGGAAATTAACACCGGGGAGCTGTTTTTT
TRBD1,NA,TRBJ2-7,TRBV18,CASSDRVGEQYF,TGTGCCAGCTCAGACAGGGTCGGCGAGCAGTACTTC
NA,NA,TRBJ2-7,TRBV9,CASSVSDYPYEQYF,TGTGCCAGCAGCGTATCAGACTATCCCTACGAGCAGTACTTC